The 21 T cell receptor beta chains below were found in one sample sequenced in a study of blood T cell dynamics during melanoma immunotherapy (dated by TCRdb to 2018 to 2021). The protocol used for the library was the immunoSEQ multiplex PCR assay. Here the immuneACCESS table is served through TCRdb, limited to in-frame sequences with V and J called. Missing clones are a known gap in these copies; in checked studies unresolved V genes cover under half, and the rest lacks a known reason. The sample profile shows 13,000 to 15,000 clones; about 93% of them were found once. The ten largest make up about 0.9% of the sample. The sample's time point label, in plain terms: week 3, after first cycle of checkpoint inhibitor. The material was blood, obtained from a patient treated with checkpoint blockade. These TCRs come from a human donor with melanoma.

The CDR3 DNA sequence: TGTGCCAGCAGTAGGGGACAGGGGCCCACCTACGAGCAGTACTTC. Translating it yields CASSRGQGPTYEQYF. The genes are TRBV6-5 and TRBJ2-7, with 10 nucleotides matching TRBD1. CDR1 and CDR2 from the germline V gene are MNHEY and SVGAGI. The trim removed 5 bases at V and 2 bases at J, leaving 6 bases unmatched. The CDR3 contains 15 residues.

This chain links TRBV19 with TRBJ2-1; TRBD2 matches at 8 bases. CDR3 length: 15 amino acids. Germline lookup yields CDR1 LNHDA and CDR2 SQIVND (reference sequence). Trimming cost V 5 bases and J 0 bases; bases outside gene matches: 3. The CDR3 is CASSRLAPSYNEQFF. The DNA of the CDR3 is TGTGCCAGTAGTCGACTAGCGCCCTCCTACAATGAGCAGTTCTTC.

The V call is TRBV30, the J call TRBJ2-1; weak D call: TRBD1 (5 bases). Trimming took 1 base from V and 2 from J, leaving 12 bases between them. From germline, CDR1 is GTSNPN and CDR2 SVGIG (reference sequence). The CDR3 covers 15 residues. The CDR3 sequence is CAWSGHQGPYNEQFF. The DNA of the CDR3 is TGTGCCTGGAGTGGACACCAGGGTCCCTACAATGAGCAGTTCTTC.

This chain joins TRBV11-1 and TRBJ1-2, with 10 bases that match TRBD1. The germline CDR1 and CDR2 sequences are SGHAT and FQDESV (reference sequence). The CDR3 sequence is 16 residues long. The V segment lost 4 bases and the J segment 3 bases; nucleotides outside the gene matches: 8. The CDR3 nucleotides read TGTGCCAGCAGCTCCGTGGACAGGGGGTGGTACTATGGCTACACCTTC. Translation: CASSSVDRGWYYGYTF.

As DNA, the CDR3 is TGTGCCAGCAGCTTACACTACGAGCAGTACTTC. Amino acid sequence: CASSLHYEQYF. V and J are TRBV11-2 and TRBJ2-7, with D unclear. This CDR3 is 11 amino acids long. Germline values: CDR1 SGHAT, CDR2 FQNNGV. V shed 2 bases and J shed 3 bases, with 2 bases lying between them.

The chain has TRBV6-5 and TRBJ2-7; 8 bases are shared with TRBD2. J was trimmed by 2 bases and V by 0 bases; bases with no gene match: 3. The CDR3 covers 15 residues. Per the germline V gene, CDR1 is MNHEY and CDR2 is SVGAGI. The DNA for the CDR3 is TGTGCCAGCAGTTACTCGCCGGGAGGGCCCTACGAGCAGTACTTC. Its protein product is CASSYSPGGPYEQYF.

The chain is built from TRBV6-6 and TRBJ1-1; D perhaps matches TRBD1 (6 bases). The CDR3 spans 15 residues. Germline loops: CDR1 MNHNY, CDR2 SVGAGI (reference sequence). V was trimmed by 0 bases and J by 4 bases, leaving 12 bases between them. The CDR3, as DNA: TGTGCCAGCAGTTACTCGGGGGAGGGGGTCACTGAAGCTTTCTTT. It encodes CASSYSGEGVTEAFF.

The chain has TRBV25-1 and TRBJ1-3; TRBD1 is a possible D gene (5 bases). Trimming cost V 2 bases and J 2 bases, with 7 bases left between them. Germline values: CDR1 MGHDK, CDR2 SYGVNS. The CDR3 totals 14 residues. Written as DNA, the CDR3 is TGTGCCAGCAGTGAACTGGGGGCTGGAAACACCATATATTTT. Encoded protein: CASSELGAGNTIYF.

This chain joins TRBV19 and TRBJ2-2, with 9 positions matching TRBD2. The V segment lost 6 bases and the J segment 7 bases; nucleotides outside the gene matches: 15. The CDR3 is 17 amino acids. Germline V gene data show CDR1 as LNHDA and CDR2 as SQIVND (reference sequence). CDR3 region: CASSRYPFSGSGGELFF. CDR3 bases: TGTGCCAGTAGCCGGTACCCTTTTAGCGGGAGTGGCGGGGAGCTGTTTTTT.

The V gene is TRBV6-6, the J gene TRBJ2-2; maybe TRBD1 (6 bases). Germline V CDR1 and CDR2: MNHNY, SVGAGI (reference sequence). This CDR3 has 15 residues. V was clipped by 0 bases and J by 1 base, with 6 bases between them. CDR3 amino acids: CASSYSGGNTGELFF. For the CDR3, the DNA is TGTGCCAGCAGTTACTCAGGGGGGAACACCGGGGAGCTGTTTTTT.

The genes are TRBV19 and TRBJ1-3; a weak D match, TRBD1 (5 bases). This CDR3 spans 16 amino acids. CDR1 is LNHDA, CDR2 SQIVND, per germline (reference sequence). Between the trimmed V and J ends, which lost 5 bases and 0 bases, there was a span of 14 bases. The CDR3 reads CASSPDGHISGNTIYF. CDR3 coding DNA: TGTGCCAGTAGTCCGGACGGACACATCTCTGGAAACACCATATATTTT.

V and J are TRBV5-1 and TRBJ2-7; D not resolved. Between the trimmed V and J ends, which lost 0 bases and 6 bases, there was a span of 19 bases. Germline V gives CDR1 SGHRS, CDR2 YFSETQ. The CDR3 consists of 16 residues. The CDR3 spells CASSLAPGPLRREQYF. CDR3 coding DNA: TGCGCCAGCAGCTTGGCCCCCGGACCCCTACGGCGCGAGCAGTACTTC.

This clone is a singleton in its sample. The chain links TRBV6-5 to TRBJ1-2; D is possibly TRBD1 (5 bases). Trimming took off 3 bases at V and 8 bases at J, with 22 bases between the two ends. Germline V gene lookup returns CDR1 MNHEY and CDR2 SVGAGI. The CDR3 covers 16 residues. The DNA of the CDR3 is TGTGCCAGCAGTTATTTGGGCAGGGCCTACTCCGGGGGCTACACCTTC. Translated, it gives CASSYLGRAYSGGYTF.

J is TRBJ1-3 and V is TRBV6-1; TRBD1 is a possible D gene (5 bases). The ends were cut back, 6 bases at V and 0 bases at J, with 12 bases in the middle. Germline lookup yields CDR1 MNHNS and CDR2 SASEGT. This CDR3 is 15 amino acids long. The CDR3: CASRETDDSGNTIYF. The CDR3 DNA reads TGTGCCAGCAGGGAGACAGACGACTCTGGAAACACCATATATTTT.

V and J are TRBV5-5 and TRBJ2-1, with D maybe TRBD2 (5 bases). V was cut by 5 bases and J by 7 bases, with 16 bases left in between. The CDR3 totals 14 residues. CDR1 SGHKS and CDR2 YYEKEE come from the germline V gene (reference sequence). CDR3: CASRYREKGNEQFF. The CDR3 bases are TGTGCCAGCAGGTACCGGGAAAAAGGTAATGAGCAGTTCTTC.

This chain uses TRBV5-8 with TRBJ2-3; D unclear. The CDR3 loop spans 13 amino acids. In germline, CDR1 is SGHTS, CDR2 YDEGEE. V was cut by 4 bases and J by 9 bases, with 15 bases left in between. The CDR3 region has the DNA TGTGCCAGCAGCGCCGACTCTCGCCCGACGCAGTATTTT. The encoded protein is CASSADSRPTQYF.

CDR3 protein: CASTRRQGMNTEAFF. CDR3 DNA sequence: TGTGCCAGCACCCGACGACAGGGGATGAACACTGAAGCTTTCTTT. The J gene is TRBJ1-1, the V gene TRBV2, with 8 bases aligning to TRBD1. The CDR3 is 15 amino acids. Trimming removed 7 bases from V and 0 bases from J; junction bases left unmatched: 7. Germline CDR1 and CDR2: SNHLY and FYNNEI.

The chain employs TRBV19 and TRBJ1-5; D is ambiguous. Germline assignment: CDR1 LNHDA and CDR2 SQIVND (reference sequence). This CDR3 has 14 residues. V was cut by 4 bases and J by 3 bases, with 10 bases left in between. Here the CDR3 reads CASSRDTFNQPQHF. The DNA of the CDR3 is TGTGCCAGTAGTAGAGACACCTTCAATCAGCCCCAGCATTTT.

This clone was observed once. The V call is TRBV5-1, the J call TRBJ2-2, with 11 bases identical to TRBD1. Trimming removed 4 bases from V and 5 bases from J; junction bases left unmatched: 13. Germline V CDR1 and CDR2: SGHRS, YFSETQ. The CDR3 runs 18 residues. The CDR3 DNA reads TGCGCCAGCAGCCGTCAGCCGGGACAGGGGGAGGTAACCGGGGAGCTGTTTTTT. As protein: CASSRQPGQGEVTGELFF.

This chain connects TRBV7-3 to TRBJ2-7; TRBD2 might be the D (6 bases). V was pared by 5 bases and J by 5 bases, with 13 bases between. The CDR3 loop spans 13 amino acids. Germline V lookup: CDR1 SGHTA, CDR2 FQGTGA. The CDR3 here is CASSPEGWHEQYF. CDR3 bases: TGTGCCAGCAGCCCGGAGGGATGGCACGAGCAGTACTTC.

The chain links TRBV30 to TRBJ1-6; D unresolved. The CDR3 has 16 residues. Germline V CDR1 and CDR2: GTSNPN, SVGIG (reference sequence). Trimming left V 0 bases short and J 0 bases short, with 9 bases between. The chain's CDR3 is CAWSVTGSSYNSPLHF. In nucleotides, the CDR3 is TGTGCCTGGAGTGTTACGGGGAGCTCCTATAATTCACCCCTCCACTTT.